These 23 T cell receptor beta chains were all obtained from the same sample, sequenced in a study of cytotoxic CD8 clonotypes in ibrutinib-treated CLL (dated by TCRdb to the early 2020s). Library prep was done by the immunoSEQ multiplex PCR assay. TCRdb re-hosts the immuneACCESS table, in-frame sequences only. Its copies lack some clones; in the studies checked, an unresolved V gene accounts for under half of them, and the cause for the rest is not known. This sample holds about 45,000 clones; 50% to 80% were observed only once. The ten biggest clones cover roughly 21% of the sample. Sample time point, as interpreted from the label and publication: 24 months on ibrutinib. The sample consisted of PBMCs, taken after 24 months of ibrutinib treatment. All receptors derive from a human donor with chronic lymphocytic leukemia.

The rearrangement joins TRBV11-2 to TRBJ2-3; a weak D match, TRBD1 (6 bases). The V end lost 1 base, the J end lost 3 bases, and 23 bases lay between the germline ends. CDR1 is SGHAT and CDR2 is FQNNGV in the germline V gene. The CDR3 has 19 residues. CDR3 coding DNA: TGTGCCAGCAGCTTAGTTGCTCTACCGGACAGCCGAAGGACAGATACGCAGTATTTT. This codes for CASSLVALPDSRRTDTQYF.

The V and J genes are TRBV2 and TRBJ1-4; D not certain. The germline V gene encodes CDR1 SNHLY and CDR2 FYNNEI. The CDR3 extends over 15 amino acids. Between the trimmed V and J ends, which lost 6 bases and 0 bases, there was a span of 11 bases. CDR3 DNA: TGTGCCAGCAGGGCTTACGGGGCAACTAATGAAAAACTGTTTTTT. Protein: CASRAYGATNEKLFF. Based on the CDR3 plus reference TRBV2 and TRBJ1-4, the full variable domain is EPEVTQTPSHQVTQMGQEVILRCVPISNHLYFYWYRQILGQKVEFLVSFYNNEISEKSEIFDDQFSVERPDGSNFTLKIRSTKLEDSAMYFCASRAYGATNEKLFFGSGTQLSVL.

V gene TRBV11-2 combines with J gene TRBJ2-7; D is unclear. Germline CDR1 reads SGHAT; CDR2 reads FQNNGV. V was shortened by 2 bases and J by 5 bases, with 16 bases between the two germline ends. The CDR3 runs 15 residues. CDR3 in amino acids: CASSLNPRLLDEQYF. As DNA, the CDR3 is TGTGCCAGCAGCTTAAATCCCAGACTTTTGGACGAGCAGTACTTC.

This clone has just a few counts. This chain uses TRBV10-3 with TRBJ1-2, with D unclear. This CDR3 comprises 12 residues. With 7 bases removed from V and 2 bases from J, the gap between germline ends came to 8 bases. Germline lookup yields CDR1 ENHRY and CDR2 SYGVKD. This CDR3 is CAITHTNYGYTF. CDR3 nucleotides: TGTGCCATCACTCACACGAACTATGGCTACACCTTC.

The chain couples TRBV5-1 to TRBJ2-2; a weak D match, TRBD2 (5 bases). Germline assignment: CDR1 SGHRS and CDR2 YFSETQ. The V gene lost 0 bases and the J gene lost 1 base, with 10 bases spanning the gap. CDR3 length: 16 residues. The CDR3 DNA reads TGCGCCAGCAGCTTGGATCCAGGACTGAACACCGGGGAGCTGTTTTTT. Translated, it gives CASSLDPGLNTGELFF.

The chain is built from TRBV5-8 and TRBJ1-6; D gene ambiguous. Deletions cut 6 bases from V and 4 bases from J, with 11 bases between. This CDR3 region has 14 residues. The germline V gene has CDR1 SGHTS and CDR2 YDEGEE. CDR3 coding DNA: TGTGCCAGCATCGATTCAGGTTATAATTCACCCCTCCACTTT. This gives the protein CASIDSGYNSPLHF.

The V gene is TRBV5-4, the J gene TRBJ2-5; D may be TRBD1 or TRBD2 (5 bases each). This CDR3 is 15 amino acids long. Germline lookup yields CDR1 SGHNT and CDR2 YYREEE (reference sequence). The V end lost 6 bases, the J end lost 5 bases, and 20 bases lay between the germline ends. The chain's CDR3 is CASTRAGTPGETQYF. The CDR3 DNA sequence: TGTGCCAGCACCCGAGCTGGGACCCCGGGGGAGACCCAGTACTTC.

This clone was seen only a few times. This chain links TRBV5-1 with TRBJ2-7; TRBD2 is a possible D gene (5 bases). The V gene lost 3 bases and the J gene lost 12 bases, with 16 bases spanning the gap. The length of the CDR3 is 12 residues. The germline V gene encodes CDR1 SGHRS and CDR2 YFSETQ. CDR3 DNA sequence: TGCGCCAGCAGCTCCAGCGGAGAGGTGGGGTACTTC. Translating gives CASSSSGEVGYF. Full variable domain (missing parts from reference TRBV5-1 and TRBJ2-7): KAGVTQTPRYLIKTRGQQVTLSCSPISGHRSVSWYQQTPGQGLQFLFEYFSETQRNKGNFPGRFSGRQFSNSRSEMNVSTLELGDSALYLCASSSSGEVGYFGPGTRLTVT.

V gene TRBV5-1 combines with J gene TRBJ2-1; D remains unclear. Trimming stripped 4 bases from V and 2 bases from J, with 10 bases between. CDR3 length: 14 amino acids. CDR1 and CDR2 (germline): SGHRS, YFSETQ. The CDR3: CASSLDGPYNEQFF. The CDR3 nucleotides are TGCGCCAGCAGCCTCGACGGACCCTACAATGAGCAGTTCTTC.

J is TRBJ1-2 and V is TRBV5-6, with a weak D call TRBD1 (5 bases). Germline-derived CDR1 and CDR2 are SGHDT and YYEEEE. Trimming left V 2 bases short and J 8 bases short, with 7 bases between. This CDR3 has 11 amino acids. In DNA form, the CDR3 reads TGTGCCAGCAGCTTTAGGGGCGGCTACACCTTC. Encoded protein: CASSFRGGYTF.

The V and J genes are TRBV6-5 and TRBJ1-1; tentative D call: TRBD1 (5 bases). The V end lost 2 bases, the J end lost 4 bases, and 11 bases lay between the germline ends. Per the germline V gene, CDR1 is MNHEY and CDR2 is SVGAGI. The CDR3 has 14 amino acids. In nucleotides, the CDR3 is TGTGCCAGCAGTTACGGGACCCCTGGCACTGAAGCTTTCTTT. As protein: CASSYGTPGTEAFF.

The chain uses TRBV18 and TRBJ2-7; no reliable D call. Germline CDR1 is KGHSH and CDR2 is LQKENI. This CDR3 is built from 14 residues. The V gene lost 0 bases and the J gene lost 2 bases, with 8 bases spanning the gap. This chain's CDR3 is CASSPPAQTYEQYF. The CDR3 nucleotides read TGTGCCAGCTCACCACCGGCACAGACCTACGAGCAGTACTTC.

The CDR3 DNA reads TGTGCCAGCGGGCTTACAAGGACCTATGGCTACACCTTC. This gives the protein CASGLTRTYGYTF. This chain links TRBV6-1 with TRBJ1-2, with D uncertain. V was clipped by 8 bases and J by 4 bases, with 14 bases between them. The CDR3 has 13 amino acids. In germline, CDR1 is MNHNS, CDR2 SASEGT.

The chain recombines TRBV27 with TRBJ2-3; D is unresolved. This CDR3 contains 14 residues. Deletions cut 0 bases from V and 2 bases from J, with 6 bases between. CDR1 is MNHEY, CDR2 SMNVEV, per germline (reference sequence). The CDR3 loop reads CASSLSVHTDTQYF. The DNA for the CDR3 is TGTGCCAGCAGTTTATCAGTACACACAGATACGCAGTATTTT.

The V gene is TRBV6-1, the J gene TRBJ1-5, with 10 bases aligning to TRBD1. CDR1 MNHNS and CDR2 SASEGT come from the germline V gene. Trimming removed 3 bases from V and 11 bases from J; junction bases left unmatched: 16. The CDR3 has 17 amino acids. DNA for the CDR3: TGTGCCAGCAGTGATACGGGGACAGGGGATTTCGGAAGGACCCAGCATTTT. Translated: CASSDTGTGDFGRTQHF.

The rearrangement joins TRBV7-9 to TRBJ1-5; D is possibly TRBD1 (6 bases). V lost 4 bases to trimming and J lost 0 bases, with 13 bases between them. Germline V gene sequence: CDR1 SEHNR, CDR2 FQNEAQ (reference sequence). The CDR3 runs 16 residues. The CDR3 sequence: CASSSFDRYSNQPQHF. The CDR3 nucleotides are TGTGCCAGCAGCTCCTTCGACAGGTATAGCAATCAGCCCCAGCATTTT.

The J gene is TRBJ2-1, the V gene TRBV11-3; 8 positions match TRBD2. The CDR3 has 16 amino acids. Per germline, CDR1 SGHNT and CDR2 YENEEA. V was clipped by 1 base and J by 1 base; unmatched bases: 3. This CDR3 is CASSLGAGGSYNEQFF. As DNA, the CDR3 is TGTGCCAGCAGCTTAGGGGCGGGAGGATCCTACAATGAGCAGTTCTTC.

The chain employs TRBV6-1 and TRBJ1-5; no reliable D call. The V and J ends lost 2 bases and 4 bases respectively, with 21 bases between them. The CDR3 sequence is 18 residues long. The germline V gene encodes CDR1 MNHNS and CDR2 SASEGT. Here the CDR3 DNA reads TGTGCCAGCAGTGAATTTAGGGCAGGTAGATTTGGGAATCAGCCCCAGCATTTT. Its translation is CASSEFRAGRFGNQPQHF.

The chain links TRBV4-2 to TRBJ2-7; D ambiguous. This CDR3 has 15 amino acids. Trimming took 1 base from V and 2 from J, leaving 12 bases between them. The germline CDR1 and CDR2 sequences are LGHNA and YNFKEQ. The chain's CDR3 is CASSQGVIPTYEQYF. DNA for the CDR3: TGTGCCAGCAGCCAAGGTGTAATCCCCACCTACGAGCAGTACTTC.

This clone was seen more than once but under ten times. A far larger clone differs by one base, so this is likely a read error. The rearrangement uses TRBV28 and TRBJ2-1, with a possible D match to TRBD1 (6 bases). Germline values: CDR1 MDHEN, CDR2 SYDVKM. This CDR3 has 13 residues. The ends were cut back, 6 bases at V and 10 bases at J, with 16 bases in the middle. The CDR3 here is CASREDSSYEQFF. CDR3 in DNA: TGTGCCAGCAGGGAGGACAGCTCCTACGAGCAGTTCTTC.

A few counts support this clone. The chain couples TRBV6-5 to TRBJ1-4; possibly TRBD1 for D (6 bases). Trimming removed 0 bases at V and 5 bases at J, with 13 bases between. CDR1 and CDR2 from the germline V gene are MNHEY and SVGAGI. This CDR3 contains 16 residues. The CDR3 bases are TGTGCCAGCAGTTACTCGATTTGGGGGACAAATGAAAAACTGTTTTTT. Protein product: CASSYSIWGTNEKLFF.

This clone was counted many times. This chain joins TRBV30 and TRBJ2-5; TRBD2 matches at 7 bases. The ends lost 7 bases at V and 0 bases at J; junction bases unmatched: 17. The CDR3 covers 17 residues. Looked up from germline, CDR1 is GTSNPN and CDR2 is SVGIG (reference sequence). CDR3 bases: TGTGCCTCAAATAAAGAAAGGCTAGCGGAATACCAAGAGACCCAGTACTTC. Translated, it gives CASNKERLAEYQETQYF.

V usage is TRBV28 and J usage is TRBJ2-4, with D unresolved. Germline V gives CDR1 MDHEN, CDR2 SYDVKM. The CDR3 loop spans 15 amino acids. V dropped 4 bases and J dropped 0 bases, with 10 bases sitting between them. The CDR3 nucleotides are TGTGCCAGCAGTTCCCCATCCCTAGCCAAAAACATTCAGTACTTC. It yields the protein CASSSPSLAKNIQYF.